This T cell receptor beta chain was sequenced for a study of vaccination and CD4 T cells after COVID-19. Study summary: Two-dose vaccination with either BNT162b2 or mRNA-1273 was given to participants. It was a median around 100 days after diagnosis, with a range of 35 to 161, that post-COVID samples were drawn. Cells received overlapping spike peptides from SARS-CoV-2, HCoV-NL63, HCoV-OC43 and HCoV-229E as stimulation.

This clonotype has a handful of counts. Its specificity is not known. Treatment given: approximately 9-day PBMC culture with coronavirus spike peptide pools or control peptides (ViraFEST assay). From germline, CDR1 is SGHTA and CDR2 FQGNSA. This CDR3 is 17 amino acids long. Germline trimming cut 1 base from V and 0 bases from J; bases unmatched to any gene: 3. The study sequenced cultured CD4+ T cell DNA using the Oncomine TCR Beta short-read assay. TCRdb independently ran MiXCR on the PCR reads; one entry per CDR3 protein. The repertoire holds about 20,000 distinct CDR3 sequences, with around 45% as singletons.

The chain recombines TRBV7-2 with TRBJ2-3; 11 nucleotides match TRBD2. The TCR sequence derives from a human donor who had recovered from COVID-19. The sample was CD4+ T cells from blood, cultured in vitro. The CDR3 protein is CASSLVTSGTSTDTQYF. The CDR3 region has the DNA TGTGCCAGCAGCTTAGTGACTAGCGGGACTAGCACAGATACGCAGTATTTT.